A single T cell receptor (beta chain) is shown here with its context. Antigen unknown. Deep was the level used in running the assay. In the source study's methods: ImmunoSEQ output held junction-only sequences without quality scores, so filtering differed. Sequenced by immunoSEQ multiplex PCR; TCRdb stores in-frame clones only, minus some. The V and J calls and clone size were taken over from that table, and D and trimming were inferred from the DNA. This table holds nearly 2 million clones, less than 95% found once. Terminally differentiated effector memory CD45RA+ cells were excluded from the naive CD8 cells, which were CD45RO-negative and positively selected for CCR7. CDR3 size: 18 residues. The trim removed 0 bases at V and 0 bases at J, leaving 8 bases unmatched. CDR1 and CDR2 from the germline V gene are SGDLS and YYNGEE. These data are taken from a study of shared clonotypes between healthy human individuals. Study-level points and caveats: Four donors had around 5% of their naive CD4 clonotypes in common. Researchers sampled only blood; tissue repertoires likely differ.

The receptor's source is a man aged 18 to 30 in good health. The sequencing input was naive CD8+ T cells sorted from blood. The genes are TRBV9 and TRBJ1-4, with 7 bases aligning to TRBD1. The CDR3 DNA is TGTGCCAGCAGCGTAGAGGGTCAGGGGGTCGCAACTAATGAAAAACTGTTTTTT. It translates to CASSVEGQGVATNEKLFF.